The clone carrying this T cell receptor (beta chain) has just a few counts. The junction does not match germline at one end; this may be a read error. This record belongs to a study of naive and memory T cell subsets. The CDR3 runs to 14 residues. Looked up from germline, CDR1 is SSHAT and CDR2 is FNYEAQ (reference sequence). Treatment of the sample: skin biopsy from PPD injection site in Mantoux-positive individual. A UMI-containing oligonucleotide was joined by 3' ligation to the TCR cDNA template. Individuals with a positive Mantoux test gave biopsies from PPD-injected skin. Unsorted total RNA, roughly 1 to 1,100 ng, was DNase treated before reverse transcription. Amplification of ligated cDNA took four PCR rounds with SP2 and nested alpha and beta constant primers. Blood and skin TCR RNA was reverse transcribed with alpha and beta constant primers. TCRdb re-analysed the UMI-ligation and nested PCR reads in MiXCR, keeping a single row per CDR3 protein. The sample shows more than 30,000 distinct CDR3 sequences, around 10% of them seen only once.

The specimen was skin, collected from a tuberculin skin test site. The origin of this receptor is an adult in good health. The rearrangement uses TRBV7-7 and TRBJ2-2; D is undetermined. In DNA, the CDR3 is TGTGCTAGCAGCTTGGGAATTAACACCGGGGAGCTGTTTTTT. This translates into CASSLGINTGELFF.